The 8 T cell receptor beta chains below were found in one sample sequenced in a study of T cell clonality in common variable immunodeficiency. Profiled with immunoSEQ multiplex PCR; TCRdb holds only in-frame clones, not every one. The sample contains around 29,000 clones, none occurring once; around 4.5% lies in the top ten. The sequenced sample was peripheral blood mononuclear cells. The receptors stem from a person between 18 and 75 years old in good health.

This clone came up a few times. The DNA ends 3 residues before the CDR3 does, and the rest of the CDR3 is filled in from the germline J gene. The chain recombines TRBV6-1 with TRBJ1-5; 7 nucleotides align to TRBD1. The CDR3 spans 14 residues. V trimming: 4 bases; J trimming: 3 bases; junction bases outside the gene matches: 3. The V gene's germline CDR1 is MNHNS and CDR2 SASEGT. The part of the CDR3 DNA that was read is TGTGCCAGCAGTGGGACAGGTGCCAATCAGCCC. This encodes CASSGTGANQP. The complete CDR3 reads CASSGTGANQPQHF.

This clone was seen only a few times. One end of the junction does not line up with germline, which may come from a read error. The read halts 3 residues ahead of the CDR3 end, with the missing end drawn from the germline J gene. This rearrangement joins TRBV7-7 to TRBJ2-1; 12 bases fit TRBD2. CDR3 length: 15 residues. From germline, CDR1 is SSHAT and CDR2 FNYEAQ (reference sequence). Incomplete CDR3 DNA: TGTGCTAGCAGCCGACTAGCGGGGGTGATCAATGAG. It translates to CASSRLAGVINE. The whole CDR3 region reads CASSRLAGVINEQFF.

This clone was seen ten or more times. CDR3 DNA (partial): TGTGCCAGCAGCTTGTCGACAGGGGAAAATCAGCCC. Its protein is CASSLSTGENQP. The complete CDR3 sequence is CASSLSTGENQPQHF. This rearrangement joins TRBV5-5 to TRBJ1-5, with 8 positions matching TRBD1. The sequenced fragment ends 3 residues before the CDR3 boundary, so the rest is inferred from the germline J gene. The V and J ends lost 1 base and 4 bases, in that order; junction bases with no gene match: 4. CDR1 and CDR2 (germline): SGHKS, YYEKEE (reference sequence). This CDR3 has 15 amino acids.

This clone was seen at least ten times. The CDR3 extends 3 residues past the end of the read, so its final part is completed from the germline J gene. The V call is TRBV19, the J call TRBJ1-2; unclear D gene. Germline CDR1 reads LNHDA; CDR2 reads SQIVND (reference sequence). V was trimmed by 6 bases and J by 2 bases, leaving 10 bases between them. The CDR3 contains 13 residues. The CDR3 sequence is CASSPSGNYGYTF. CDR3 bases read: TGTGCCAGTAGCCCCTCGGGGAACTATGGC.

This clone was seen ten or more times. Partial CDR3 DNA: TGTGCCAGTAGCTTCACTAGGGCTGAG. Protein sequence: CASSFTRAE. The entire CDR3 is CASSFTRAEQFF. The J gene is TRBJ2-1, the V gene TRBV19; D might be TRBD2 (5 bases). The sequence runs out 3 residues before the end of the CDR3; the remainder is reconstructed from the germline J gene. Trimming took off 6 bases at V and 9 bases at J, with 12 bases between the two ends. Germline V gives CDR1 LNHDA, CDR2 SQIVND (reference sequence). The CDR3 has 12 amino acids.

This clone is medium-sized in the sample. Coverage ceases 3 residues before the CDR3 finishes, and the germline J gene fills in the end. Other nucleotide sequences in the sample specify the same CDR3. V is TRBV19 and J is TRBJ1-1, with a tentative D call TRBD1 (5 bases). Germline CDR1 reads LNHDA; CDR2 reads SQIVND (reference sequence). The V end was cut by 3 bases, the J end by 2 bases, with 10 bases between. This CDR3 is built from 14 residues. CDR3 residues: CASSIDRRNTEAFF. The part of the CDR3 DNA that was read is TGTGCCAGTAGTATTGACAGACGTAACACTGAA. The full variable domain, with the rest looked up from reference TRBV19 and TRBJ1-1, is DGGITQSPKYLFRKEGQNVTLSCEQNLNHDAMYWYRQDPGQGLRLIYYSQIVNDFQKGDIAEGYSVSREKKESFPLTVTSAQKNPTAFYLCASSIDRRNTEAFFGQGTRLTVV.

This clone was seen at least ten times. Read sequence stops 3 residues before the CDR3 end, and the germline J gene provides the missing end. This rearrangement joins TRBV23-1 to TRBJ2-7, with a weak D call TRBD1 (6 bases). TRBV23-1 is an ORF; its function is uncertain. V lost 0 bases and J 4 bases, leaving 10 bases between the germline ends. The CDR3 covers 14 residues. CDR3 sequence reads: CASSQSYRVYEQYF. The part of the CDR3 DNA that was read is TGCGCCAGCAGTCAATCTTACAGGGTGTACGAG.

This clone was seen repeatedly, ten times or more. The CDR3 bases that were read are TGTGCCAGCGGCTCCAGGGCCCCCGCAACTAATGAAAAA. It is translated as CASGSRAPATNEK. The entire CDR3 sequence reads CASGSRAPATNEKLFF. The V and J genes are TRBV2 and TRBJ1-4, with D possibly being TRBD1 (5 bases). The read ends 3 residues shy of where the CDR3 ends; the end is completed using the germline J gene. Germline V gene data show CDR1 as SNHLY and CDR2 as FYNNEI. The CDR3 loop spans 16 amino acids. The germline V and J ends were trimmed by 8 bases and 0 bases, with 16 bases remaining between them.